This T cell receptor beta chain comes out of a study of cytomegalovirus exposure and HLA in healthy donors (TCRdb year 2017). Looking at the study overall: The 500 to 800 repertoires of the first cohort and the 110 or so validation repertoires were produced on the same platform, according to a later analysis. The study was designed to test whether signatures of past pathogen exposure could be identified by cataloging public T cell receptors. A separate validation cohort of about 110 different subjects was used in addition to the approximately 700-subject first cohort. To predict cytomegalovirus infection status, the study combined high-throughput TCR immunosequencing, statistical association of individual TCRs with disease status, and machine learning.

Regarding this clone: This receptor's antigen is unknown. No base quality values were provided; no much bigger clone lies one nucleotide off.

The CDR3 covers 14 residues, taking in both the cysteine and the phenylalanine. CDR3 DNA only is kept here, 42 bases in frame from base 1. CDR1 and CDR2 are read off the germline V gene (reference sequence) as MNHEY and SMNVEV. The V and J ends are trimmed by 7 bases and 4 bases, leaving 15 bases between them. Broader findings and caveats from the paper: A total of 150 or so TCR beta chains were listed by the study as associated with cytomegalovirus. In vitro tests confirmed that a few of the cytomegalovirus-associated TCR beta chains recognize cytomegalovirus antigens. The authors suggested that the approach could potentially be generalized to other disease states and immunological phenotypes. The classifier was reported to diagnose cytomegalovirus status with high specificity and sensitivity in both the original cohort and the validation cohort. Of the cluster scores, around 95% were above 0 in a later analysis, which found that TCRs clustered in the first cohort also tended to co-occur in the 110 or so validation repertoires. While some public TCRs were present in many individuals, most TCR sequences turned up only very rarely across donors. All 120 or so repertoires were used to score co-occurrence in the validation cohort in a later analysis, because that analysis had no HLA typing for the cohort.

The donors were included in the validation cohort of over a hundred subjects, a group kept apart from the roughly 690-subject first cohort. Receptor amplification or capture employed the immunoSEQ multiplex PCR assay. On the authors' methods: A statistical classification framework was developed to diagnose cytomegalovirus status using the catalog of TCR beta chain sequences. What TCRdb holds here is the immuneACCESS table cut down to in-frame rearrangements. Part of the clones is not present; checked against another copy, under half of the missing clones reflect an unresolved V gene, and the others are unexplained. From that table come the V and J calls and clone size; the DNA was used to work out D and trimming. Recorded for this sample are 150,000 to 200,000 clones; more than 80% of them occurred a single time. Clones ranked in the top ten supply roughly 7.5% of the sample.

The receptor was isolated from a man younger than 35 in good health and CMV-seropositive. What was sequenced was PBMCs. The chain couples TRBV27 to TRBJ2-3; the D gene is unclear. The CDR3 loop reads CASTLVPLPDTQYF. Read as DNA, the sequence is TGTGCCAGCACACTGGTACCCCTTCCAGATACGCAGTATTTT.